A selection of T cell receptor beta chains follows, all from one sample in a study of blood T cell repertoires in COVID-19. Generated by immunoSEQ multiplex PCR, the TCRdb table keeps only in-frame clones and is missing some. The table lists just over 250,000 clones, around nine tenths of them singletons. The sequencing input was peripheral blood. Receptor source: a man aged 40-49 years who had recovered from COVID-19. Both conserved end residues are part of each CDR3. The D gene is left open where the match is weak. Expanded clones get a size class; other rows say once, few or many, or leave the size out.

D gene: -
clone size: -
V gene: TRBV7-2
J gene: TRBJ1-2
CDR3 DNA: TGTGCCAGCAGCTTTGGCAGTAACTATGGCTACACCTTC
CDR3 protein: CASSFGSNYGYTF

D gene: TRBD2
clone size: -
V gene: TRBV7-9
J gene: TRBJ2-1
CDR3 DNA: TGTGCCAGCAACATAGCGGGGGGGCCGTTGATGAATGAGCAGTTCTTC
CDR3 protein: CASNIAGGPLMNEQFF

D gene: TRBD1
clone size: -
V gene: TRBV5-1
J gene: TRBJ2-1
CDR3 DNA: TGCGCCAGCAGCGGTACGACAGGGATCTCCTACAATGAGCAGTTCTTC
CDR3 protein: CASSGTTGISYNEQFF

D gene: TRBD1
clone size: -
V gene: TRBV6-2/TRBV6-3
J gene: TRBJ1-5
CDR3 DNA: TGTGCCAGCAGCGACAGGGGTAGGAGCAATCAGCCCCAGCATTTT
CDR3 protein: CASSDRGRSNQPQHF

D gene: -
clone size: -
V gene: TRBV11-2
J gene: TRBJ2-5
CDR3 DNA: TGTGCCAGCAGCTTAGTTCTTCAGGGGCAAGAGACCCAGTACTTC
CDR3 protein: CASSLVLQGQETQYF

D gene: TRBD1
clone size: -
V gene: TRBV23-1
J gene: TRBJ1-1
CDR3 DNA: TGCGCCAGCAGTCAATCGGTTACACAGGGGGCCCTCCTAGAAGCTTTCTTT
CDR3 protein: CASSQSVTQGALLEAFF

D gene: TRBD2
clone size: -
V gene: TRBV18
J gene: TRBJ2-3
CDR3 DNA: TGTGCCAGCTCATCTAGCCGGGGGGGCGGAGGAGATACGCAGTATTTT
CDR3 protein: CASSSSRGGGGDTQYF

D gene: -
clone size: -
V gene: TRBV30
J gene: TRBJ1-3
CDR3 DNA: TGTGCCTGGAGTGGGGGAGACACCATATATTTT
CDR3 protein: CAWSGGDTIYF

D gene: -
clone size: -
V gene: TRBV18
J gene: TRBJ1-1
CDR3 DNA: TGTGCCAGCTCAACTGACAGGCTCCTCACTGAAGCTTTCTTT
CDR3 protein: CASSTDRLLTEAFF

D gene: -
clone size: -
V gene: TRBV9
J gene: TRBJ2-7
CDR3 DNA: TGTGCCAGCAGCGTAGCTACAGGGTCCCCCTACGAGCAGTACTTC
CDR3 protein: CASSVATGSPYEQYF

D gene: TRBD1
clone size: -
V gene: TRBV19
J gene: TRBJ2-7
CDR3 DNA: TGTGCCAGTAGTCGGAACAGGGGGGCCTCCTACGAGCAGTACTTC
CDR3 protein: CASSRNRGASYEQYF

D gene: -
clone size: -
V gene: TRBV19
J gene: TRBJ1-2
CDR3 DNA: TGTGCCAGTAGCTCACGTCCCAGTAACTATGGCTACACCTTC
CDR3 protein: CASSSRPSNYGYTF

D gene: TRBD2
clone size: -
V gene: TRBV18
J gene: TRBJ2-3
CDR3 DNA: TGTGCCAGCTCACCCCTGCCGGGACTAGCGGGACCGAGCACAGATACGCAGTATTTT
CDR3 protein: CASSPLPGLAGPSTDTQYF

D gene: TRBD1
clone size: -
V gene: TRBV19
J gene: TRBJ1-5
CDR3 DNA: TGTGCCACTCTAGGTAACGGACAGGGGTACAATCAGCCCCAGCATTTT
CDR3 protein: CATLGNGQGYNQPQHF

D gene: -
clone size: -
V gene: TRBV10-3
J gene: TRBJ2-3
CDR3 DNA: TGTGCCATCAGTGGAGAGGTTGGGCGGAGGTCTAGCACAGATACGCAGTATTTT
CDR3 protein: CAISGEVGRRSSTDTQYF

D gene: TRBD1
clone size: few
V gene: TRBV19
J gene: TRBJ1-4
CDR3 DNA: TGTGCCAGTAGTACGGACAGGTCTTTTGAAAAACTGTTTTTT
CDR3 protein: CASSTDRSFEKLFF

D gene: -
clone size: -
V gene: TRBV18
J gene: TRBJ2-5
CDR3 DNA: TGTGCCAGCTCACCTAACGGGGCAGGTTCCGCCGGGGGGACCCAGTACTTC
CDR3 protein: CASSPNGAGSAGGTQYF

D gene: -
clone size: -
V gene: TRBV6-2/TRBV6-3
J gene: TRBJ1-2
CDR3 DNA: TGTGCCAGCAGTTACGGGCTGCACTATGGCTACACCTTC
CDR3 protein: CASSYGLHYGYTF

D gene: TRBD2
clone size: -
V gene: TRBV7-2
J gene: TRBJ2-7
CDR3 DNA: TGTGCCAGCAGCCTCCAATCGACTAGCGGGAGGTACGAGCAGTACTTC
CDR3 protein: CASSLQSTSGRYEQYF

D gene: -
clone size: once
V gene: TRBV19
J gene: TRBJ1-1
CDR3 DNA: TGTGCCAGTAGTCCGGACACCCGCGTCGGCTCTTTCTTT
CDR3 protein: CASSPDTRVGSFF

D gene: -
clone size: -
V gene: TRBV5-1
J gene: TRBJ2-3
CDR3 DNA: TGCGCCAGCAAGGAGTTTGTGGCTAGCGTTCTAGATACGCAGTATTTT
CDR3 protein: CASKEFVASVLDTQYF

D gene: TRBD2
clone size: -
V gene: TRBV5-4
J gene: TRBJ2-7
CDR3 DNA: TGTGCCAGCAGCTTTGACAGCGGGGGGCCGTCCTACGAGCAGTACTTC
CDR3 protein: CASSFDSGGPSYEQYF

D gene: TRBD1
clone size: -
V gene: TRBV19
J gene: TRBJ1-1
CDR3 DNA: TGTGCCAGTAGACGGACGGGACAGGGACAGAACACTGAAGCTTTCTTT
CDR3 protein: CASRRTGQGQNTEAFF

D gene: TRBD2
clone size: -
V gene: TRBV6-5
J gene: TRBJ2-5
CDR3 DNA: TGTGCCAGCAGTTACTCGAGCGGGATGGGAGAGACCCAGTACTTC
CDR3 protein: CASSYSSGMGETQYF

D gene: -
clone size: -
V gene: TRBV6-2/TRBV6-3
J gene: TRBJ2-7
CDR3 DNA: TGTGCCAGCAGTTCCCAGCGTATAAACGAGCAGTACTTC
CDR3 protein: CASSSQRINEQYF

D gene: TRBD1
clone size: -
V gene: TRBV5-6
J gene: TRBJ2-7
CDR3 DNA: TGTGCCAGCAGCTTATCTGGGACAGGGGAGGGCGAGCAGTACTTC
CDR3 protein: CASSLSGTGEGEQYF

D gene: -
clone size: -
V gene: TRBV3-1/TRBV3-2
J gene: TRBJ2-1
CDR3 DNA: TGTGCCAGCAGCCAAGCCGGCTCCTACAATGAGCAGTTCTTC
CDR3 protein: CASSQAGSYNEQFF

D gene: TRBD2
clone size: -
V gene: TRBV2
J gene: TRBJ2-5
CDR3 DNA: TGTGCCAGCACTGGACTAGCGGGAGGGCCCGGGGAGACCCAGTACTTC
CDR3 protein: CASTGLAGGPGETQYF